These 14 T cell receptor beta chains share one sample of origin, sequenced in a study of blood T cell repertoires in COVID-19. Profiled with immunoSEQ multiplex PCR; TCRdb holds only in-frame clones, not every one. The top ten clones hold 2.5% to 3.5% of a sample with 100,000 to 150,000 clones, approximately 85% of them seen once. Sequences were obtained from peripheral blood. Receptors were obtained from a woman of 80 years or more with COVID-19, enrolled during active disease.

This clone was observed a single time. CDR3 region: CASSLDPGGDTQYF. Written as DNA, the CDR3 is TGCGCCAGCAGCTTGGATCCAGGGGGAGATACGCAGTATTTT. The chain uses TRBV5-1 and TRBJ2-3, with 7 bases identical to TRBD1. The V gene end was trimmed by 0 bases and the J gene end by 5 bases; junction bases not matched to a gene: 3. Germline V gene data show CDR1 as SGHRS and CDR2 as YFSETQ. The CDR3 runs 14 residues.

This chain joins TRBV19 and TRBJ2-3, with D possibly being TRBD2 (5 bases). Germline V gene lookup returns CDR1 LNHDA and CDR2 SQIVND (reference sequence). Deletions cut 2 bases from V and 2 bases from J, with 11 bases between. The CDR3 is 15 residues long. DNA of the CDR3: TGTGCCAGTAGTATATACGAGCGGAACACAGATACGCAGTATTTT. Residues: CASSIYERNTDTQYF. Drawing the rest from reference TRBV19 and TRBJ2-3, the complete variable domain is DGGITQSPKYLFRKEGQNVTLSCEQNLNHDAMYWYRQDPGQGLRLIYYSQIVNDFQKGDIAEGYSVSREKKESFPLTVTSAQKNPTAFYLCASSIYERNTDTQYFGPGTRLTVL.

The V gene is TRBV14, the J gene TRBJ2-1, with 9 nucleotides matching TRBD2. Germline V CDR1 and CDR2: SGHDN, FVKESK. J lost 8 bases, V lost 0 bases, and 8 bases had no gene match. The CDR3 contains 16 residues. CDR3 residues: CASSQDVGGRGDEQFF. The CDR3 DNA reads TGTGCCAGCAGCCAAGATGTGGGCGGGAGGGGTGATGAGCAGTTCTTC.

The chain links TRBV3-1 (or the pseudogene TRBV3-2) to TRBJ1-1; D possibly corresponds to TRBD1 (5 bases). V was cut by 1 base and J by 4 bases, with 19 bases left in between. There are 17 residues in the CDR3. CDR1 and CDR2 (germline): LGHDT, YNNKEL (reference sequence). The chain's CDR3 is CASSQVEPARQGTEAFF. CDR3 nucleotides: TGTGCCAGCAGCCAAGTAGAGCCCGCACGCCAGGGCACTGAAGCTTTCTTT.

This clone has just a few counts. V usage is TRBV5-1 and J usage is TRBJ2-2; a possible D gene is TRBD1 (5 bases). Trimming took 2 bases from V and 4 from J, leaving 15 bases between them. From germline, CDR1 is SGHRS and CDR2 YFSETQ. The CDR3 is made up of 16 amino acids. CDR3 protein: CASSFPTVPSTGELFF. CDR3 bases: TGCGCCAGCAGCTTTCCGACAGTCCCGAGCACCGGGGAGCTGTTTTTT. Full variable domain (outside the CDR3, taken from reference TRBV5-1 and TRBJ2-2): KAGVTQTPRYLIKTRGQQVTLSCSPISGHRSVSWYQQTPGQGLQFLFEYFSETQRNKGNFPGRFSGRQFSNSRSEMNVSTLELGDSALYLCASSFPTVPSTGELFFGEGSRLTVL.

The genes are TRBV29-1 and TRBJ1-3, with a tentative D call TRBD1 (5 bases). The germline CDR1 and CDR2 sequences are SQVTM and ANQGSEA. V lost 3 bases and J 1 base, leaving 7 bases between the germline ends. The CDR3 is made up of 13 amino acids. CDR3: CSVEHRSGNTIYF. The CDR3 nucleotides are TGCAGCGTTGAGCACAGGTCTGGAAACACCATATATTTT. The complete variable domain, with remaining parts taken from reference TRBV29-1 and TRBJ1-3, reads SAVISQKPSRDICQRGTSLTIQCQVDSQVTMMFWYRQQPGQSLTLIATANQGSEATYESGFVIDKFPISRPNLTFSTLTVSNMSPEDSSIYLCSVEHRSGNTIYFGEGSWLTVV.

This chain joins TRBV18 and TRBJ2-6, with D possibly matching TRBD1 (5 bases). The CDR3 has 16 amino acids. The V and J ends lost 6 bases and 4 bases respectively, with 16 bases between them. CDR1 and CDR2 (germline): KGHSH, LQKENI. As DNA, the CDR3 is TGTGCCAGCTCGCGGCTCAGGGAAGCCGGGGCCAACGTCCTGACTTTC. Translated: CASSRLREAGANVLTF.

The V call is TRBV15, the J call TRBJ1-2; 8 bases align to TRBD1. The CDR3 covers 13 residues. The J segment lost 5 bases and the V segment lost 2 bases, leaving 1 base of the junction unmatched. CDR1 and CDR2 from the germline V gene are LNHNV and YYDKDF (reference sequence). CDR3: CATSRTGGYGYTF. CDR3 in DNA: TGTGCCACCAGCAGAACAGGGGGATATGGCTACACCTTC.

This sequence joins TRBV27 and TRBJ1-4, with D perhaps TRBD1 (6 bases). Per germline, CDR1 MNHEY and CDR2 SMNVEV (reference sequence). V dropped 6 bases and J dropped 6 bases, with 17 bases sitting between them. CDR3 length: 15 residues. This chain's CDR3 is CASRRGQLTYEKLFF. The CDR3 DNA reads TGTGCCAGCAGGCGAGGACAGCTGACATATGAAAAACTGTTTTTT.

V and J are TRBV7-9 and TRBJ2-5, with D perhaps matching TRBD2 (7 bases). The length of the CDR3 is 15 residues. Deletions cut 5 bases from V and 2 bases from J, with 15 bases between. The germline V gene encodes CDR1 SEHNR and CDR2 FQNEAQ (reference sequence). The CDR3 bases are TGTGCCAGCAGCCGAAGGGGGGGCTGGCAAGAGACCCAGTACTTC. The encoded protein is CASSRRGGWQETQYF.

This chain connects TRBV25-1 to TRBJ2-4, with D possibly matching TRBD2 (6 bases). CDR1 is MGHDK and CDR2 is SYGVNS in the germline V gene. The V end was cut by 2 bases, the J end by 7 bases, with 12 bases between. The CDR3 is 14 amino acids. The CDR3 nucleotides are TGTGCCAGCAGTGAAACCCAGGGACTCAACATTCAGTACTTC. Its protein product is CASSETQGLNIQYF.

This clone has a single count. The chain employs TRBV6-2 or TRBV6-3 and TRBJ2-5; 14 nucleotides align to TRBD2. V lost 4 bases to trimming and J lost 7 bases; unmatched junction nucleotides: 17. Germline loops: CDR1 MNHEY, CDR2 SVGEGT. CDR3 length equals 19 residues. The CDR3 DNA reads TGTGCCAGCAGTTGGGGGACTAGCGGGAGTACCCCGCCCTGGGGGACCCAGTACTTC. Translated: CASSWGTSGSTPPWGTQYF.

The gene calls are TRBV6-1 and TRBJ2-7; 8 nucleotides match TRBD1. This CDR3 spans 16 amino acids. The germline gives CDR1 MNHNS, CDR2 SASEGT. The V gene end was trimmed by 4 bases and the J gene end by 3 bases; junction bases not matched to a gene: 11. CDR3 loop: CASSARPGTGHYEQYF. The CDR3 DNA reads TGTGCCAGCAGTGCCCGTCCCGGGACAGGCCACTACGAGCAGTACTTC.

V gene TRBV23-1 combines with J gene TRBJ2-1; tentatively, D is TRBD1 (6 bases). TRBV23-1 is an ORF, and what it does is uncertain. The CDR3 covers 18 residues. The ends were cut back, 4 bases at V and 0 bases at J, with 19 bases in the middle. The CDR3 nucleotides read TGCGCCAGCAGTCTGCTAAAACAGGACAGAGTCTCCTACAATGAGCAGTTCTTC. It is translated as CASSLLKQDRVSYNEQFF.